This T cell receptor beta chain was profiled in a study of cytomegalovirus exposure and HLA in healthy donors. Comments on this clone: Its cognate antigen is unknown.

Primers included in the PCR were 60 Vbeta and 13 Jbeta primers. The assay was immunoSEQ multiplex PCR, and TCRdb's table has in-frame clones only and misses some. The table includes some 140,000 clones, about three quarters detected once. General observations from the study: Most TCR sequences showed up rarely, but some public TCRs showed up in many donors. Most TCR beta V segments were productive about 87% or about 30% of the time in an earlier analysis.

The V end lost 6 bases, the J end lost 2 bases, and 13 bases lay between the germline ends. This CDR3 has 14 amino acids. From germline, CDR1 is ENHRY and CDR2 SYGVKD. Specimen: PBMCs. The chain recombines TRBV10-3 with TRBJ2-5; weak D call: TRBD2 (6 bases). The origin of this receptor is a woman in her thirties or forties in good health and CMV-seronegative. CDR3 sequence reads: CAISPGSVQETQYF. Here the CDR3 DNA reads TGTGCCATCAGCCCCGGGAGCGTTCAAGAGACCCAGTACTTC.